Following are 6 T cell receptor beta chains from one sample sequenced in a study of memory CD4+ T cells and cytomegalovirus serostatus. Method: immunoSEQ multiplex PCR; TCRdb's copy keeps in-frame clones and lacks some. In the table there are 50,000 to 70,000 clones, 70% to 80% of which are singletons. Single viable CD3+CD4+CD8-CD45RO+ cells were sorted as the memory CD4+ T cells. Source material: memory CD4+ T cells from blood. The source of these receptors is an adult in good health and CMV-seronegative.

This clone was detected only a few times. The J gene is TRBJ1-1, the V gene TRBV18, with 7 bases that match TRBD1. The CDR3 is 15 amino acids. Germline V gene data show CDR1 as KGHSH and CDR2 as LQKENI. The V segment lost 3 bases and the J segment 1 base; nucleotides outside the gene matches: 5. The CDR3 region is CASSPRQGPNTEAFF. CDR3 bases: TGTGCCAGCTCACCCAGACAGGGACCGAACACTGAAGCTTTCTTT.

V and J are TRBV5-1 and TRBJ1-1; TRBD1 is a possible D gene (6 bases). The CDR3 covers 14 residues. Germline CDR1 reads SGHRS; CDR2 reads YFSETQ. Trimming cost V 0 bases and J 7 bases, with 13 bases left between them. CDR3 sequence (DNA): TGCGCCAGCAGCTTGGGGGGGGCCAGCAATGAAGCTTTCTTT. Its translation is CASSLGGASNEAFF.

This sequence joins TRBV7-2 and TRBJ2-2, with no clear D. The V end lost 4 bases, the J end lost 2 bases, and 14 bases lay between the germline ends. The CDR3 spans 16 residues. Germline V gene sequence: CDR1 SGHTA, CDR2 FQGNSA. The DNA for the CDR3 is TGTGCCAGCAGCTCGGTTCTATCTGTAAACACCGGGGAGCTGTTTTTT. Translated, it gives CASSSVLSVNTGELFF.

This chain uses TRBV28 with TRBJ1-2; 7 positions match TRBD1. CDR1 MDHEN and CDR2 SYDVKM come from the germline V gene. This CDR3 is 14 amino acids long. The junction had 9 bases not matched to a gene; V was cut back by 7 bases and J by 4 bases. The CDR3 DNA is TGTGCCAGCACTGAGATAGGGACAGCCTATGGCTACACCTTC. Encoded protein: CASTEIGTAYGYTF.

Here the CDR3 DNA reads TGTGCCAGTAGTATGGACGATAGCAATCAGCCCCAGCATTTT. It encodes CASSMDDSNQPQHF. V usage is TRBV19 and J usage is TRBJ1-5; D ambiguous. V lost 3 bases and J lost 0, with 6 bases in between. CDR3 length: 14 amino acids. Germline V CDR1 and CDR2: LNHDA, SQIVND (reference sequence).

The chain joins TRBV19 to TRBJ1-1, with TRBD1 matching 7 bases. V was pared by 5 bases and J by 6 bases, with 9 bases of the junction left unmatched. Germline CDR1 reads LNHDA; CDR2 reads SQIVND (reference sequence). The CDR3 has 14 residues. The DNA of the CDR3 is TGTGCCAGTAGTTCGCCAGGGGGACGCCCTGAAGCTTTCTTT. Its translation: CASSSPGGRPEAFF.